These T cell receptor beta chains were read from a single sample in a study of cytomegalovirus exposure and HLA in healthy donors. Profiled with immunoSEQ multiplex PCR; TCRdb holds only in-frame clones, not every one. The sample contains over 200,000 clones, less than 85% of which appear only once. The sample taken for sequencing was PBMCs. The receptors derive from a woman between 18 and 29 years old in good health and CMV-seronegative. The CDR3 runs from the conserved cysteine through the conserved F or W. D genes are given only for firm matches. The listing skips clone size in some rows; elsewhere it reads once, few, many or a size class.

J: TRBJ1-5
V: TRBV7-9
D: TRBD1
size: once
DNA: TGTGCCAGCAGCCCGGGACAGGGGTTGTATCAGCCCCAGCATTTT
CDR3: CASSPGQGLYQPQHF

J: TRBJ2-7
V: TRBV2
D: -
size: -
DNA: TGTGCCAGCAACGGCAAGATCTACGAGCAGTACTTC
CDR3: CASNGKIYEQYF

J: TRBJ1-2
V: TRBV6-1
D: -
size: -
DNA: TGTGCCAGCAGTGAAGGTCCCGCCAGCGCGGCCTATGGCTACACCTTC
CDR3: CASSEGPASAAYGYTF

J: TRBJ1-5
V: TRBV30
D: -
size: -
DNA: TGTGCTTGGAGTGCGTTGACAGTTGGGGAGCCCCAGCATTTT
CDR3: CAWSALTVGEPQHF

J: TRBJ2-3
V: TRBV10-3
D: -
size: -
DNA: TGTGCCATCGGCCCGGGCCAGGAAGGAGGTACGCAGTATTTT
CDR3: CAIGPGQEGGTQYF

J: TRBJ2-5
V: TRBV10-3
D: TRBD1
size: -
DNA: TGTGCCATCAGACGACAGGGTAAAGAGACCCAGTACTTC
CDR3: CAIRRQGKETQYF

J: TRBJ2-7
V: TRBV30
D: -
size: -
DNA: TGTGCCTGGAGTGTGGGCGGGCAGGGCTACGAGCAGTACTTC
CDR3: CAWSVGGQGYEQYF

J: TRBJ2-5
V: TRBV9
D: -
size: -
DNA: TGTGCCAGCAGCCCCCCCTTCCGGGCGGGGGCCGTCCCCAAGTACTTC
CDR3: CASSPPFRAGAVPKYF

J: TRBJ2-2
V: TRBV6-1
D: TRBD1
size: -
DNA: TGTGCCAGCAGACCTGACAGGGGGATCACCGGGGAGCTGTTTTTT
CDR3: CASRPDRGITGELFF

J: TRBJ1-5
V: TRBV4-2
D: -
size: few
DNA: TGTGCCAGCAGCATTACGGGCAATCAGCCCCAGCATTTT
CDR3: CASSITGNQPQHF

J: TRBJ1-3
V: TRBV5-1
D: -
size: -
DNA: TGCGCCAGCAGCTTTGCAGAGGCTGGAAACACCATATATTTT
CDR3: CASSFAEAGNTIYF

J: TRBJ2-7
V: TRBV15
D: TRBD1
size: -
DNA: TGTGCCACCAGCAGTACTCAGGGGGCCTACGAGCAGTACTTC
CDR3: CATSSTQGAYEQYF

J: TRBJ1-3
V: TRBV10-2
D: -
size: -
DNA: TGCGCCAGCAGTGAGGGGAGCTCTGGAAACACCATATATTTT
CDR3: CASSEGSSGNTIYF

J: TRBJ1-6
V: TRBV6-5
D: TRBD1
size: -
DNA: TGTGCCAGCAGCATCGGGACAGGGGGCAATTCACCCCTCCACTTT
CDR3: CASSIGTGGNSPLHF

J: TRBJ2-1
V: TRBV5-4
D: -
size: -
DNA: TGTGCCAGCAGCTCGATAGGCGTGGATGAGCAGTTCTTC
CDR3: CASSSIGVDEQFF

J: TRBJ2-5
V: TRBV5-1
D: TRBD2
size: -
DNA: TGCGCCAGCAGCGCCGGGACTAGCGGAGAGACCCAGTACTTC
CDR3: CASSAGTSGETQYF

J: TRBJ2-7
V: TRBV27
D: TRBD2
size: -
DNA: TGTGCCAGCAGTTTATCACGCGGGGGGCGAAGGTTCTTC
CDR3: CASSLSRGGRRFF

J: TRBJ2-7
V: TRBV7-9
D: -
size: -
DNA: TGTGCCAGCAGCGATGGAGCGCCTACGAGGTTGTACTTC
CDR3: CASSDGAPTRLYF

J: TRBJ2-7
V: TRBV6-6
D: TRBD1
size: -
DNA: TGTGCCAGCTCTATAAAGTTCGGGACAGGGACCTACGAGCAGTACTTC
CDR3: CASSIKFGTGTYEQYF

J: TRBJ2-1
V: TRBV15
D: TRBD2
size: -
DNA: TGTGCCACCAGCCGAGGGATGAGCGGGGGGCCATACAATGAGCAGTTCTTC
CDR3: CATSRGMSGGPYNEQFF

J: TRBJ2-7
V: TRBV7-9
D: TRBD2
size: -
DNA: TGTGCCAGCGCTGGGAAGGCGGGAGGTCCCTACGAGCAGTACTTC
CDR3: CASAGKAGGPYEQYF

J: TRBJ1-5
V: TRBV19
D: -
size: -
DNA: TGTGCCTTGACCGTCACTAATCAGCCCCAGCATTTT
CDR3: CALTVTNQPQHF

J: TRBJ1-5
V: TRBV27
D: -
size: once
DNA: TGTGCCAGCAGCCGTAGATGGTCAGATCAGCCCCAGCATTTT
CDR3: CASSRRWSDQPQHF

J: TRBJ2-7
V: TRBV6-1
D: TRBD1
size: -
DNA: TGTGCCAGCAGTAGGACAGGGAGGACCTACGAGCAGTACTTC
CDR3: CASSRTGRTYEQYF

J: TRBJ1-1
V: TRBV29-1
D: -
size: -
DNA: TGCAGCGTTGCTAAGGGGGGCACTGAAGCTTTCTTT
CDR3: CSVAKGGTEAFF

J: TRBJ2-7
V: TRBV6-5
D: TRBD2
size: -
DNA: TGTGCCAGCAGCCGGGAGGGCCGCTACGAGCAGTACTTC
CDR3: CASSREGRYEQYF